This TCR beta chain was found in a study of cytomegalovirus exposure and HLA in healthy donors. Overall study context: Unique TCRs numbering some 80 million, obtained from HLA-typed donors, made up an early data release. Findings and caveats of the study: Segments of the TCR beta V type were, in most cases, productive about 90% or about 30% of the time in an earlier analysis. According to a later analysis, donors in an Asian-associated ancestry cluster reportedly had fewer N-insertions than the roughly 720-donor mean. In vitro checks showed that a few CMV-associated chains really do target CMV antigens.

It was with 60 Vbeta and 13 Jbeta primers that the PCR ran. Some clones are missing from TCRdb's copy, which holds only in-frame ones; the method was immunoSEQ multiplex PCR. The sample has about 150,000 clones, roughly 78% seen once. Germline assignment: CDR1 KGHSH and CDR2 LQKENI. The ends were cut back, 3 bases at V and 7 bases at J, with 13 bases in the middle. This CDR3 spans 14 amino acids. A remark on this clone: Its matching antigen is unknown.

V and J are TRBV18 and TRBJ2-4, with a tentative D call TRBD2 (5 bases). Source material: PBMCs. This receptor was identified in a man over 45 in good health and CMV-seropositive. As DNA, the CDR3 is TGTGCCAGCTCACCTGAGACCGGGATTAACATTCAGTACTTC. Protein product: CASSPETGINIQYF.